This TCR beta chain was obtained from a study of blood T cell repertoires in COVID-19. Study background: Samples representing acute and convalescent COVID-19 were sourced from the United States, Italy and Spain. T cells, B-cell-depleted T cells, or PBMCs provided the cDNA or gDNA that served as material.

In the original analysis: How many nucleated cells were present was estimated from reference gene primer amplification. Some clones are missing from TCRdb's copy, which holds only in-frame ones; the method was immunoSEQ multiplex PCR. From that table come the V and J calls and clone size; the DNA was used to work out D and trimming. The sample carries 150,000 or so clones, under 85% recorded once. Per the germline V gene, CDR1 is SGHTA and CDR2 is FQGTGA. The length of the CDR3 is 20 residues. Unmatched junction bases numbered 20, after V lost 2 bases and J lost 7 bases. The receptor's source is a human donor in a cohort sampled during active COVID-19. V is TRBV7-3 and J is TRBJ2-1, with 10 bases fitting TRBD2. Sequences were obtained from peripheral blood. CDR3 nucleotide sequence: TGTGCCAGCAGCTTAGTAGGCCTAGCGGGAGCGGAGACTACGGGGAATGAGCAGTTCTTC. This codes for CASSLVGLAGAETTGNEQFF.